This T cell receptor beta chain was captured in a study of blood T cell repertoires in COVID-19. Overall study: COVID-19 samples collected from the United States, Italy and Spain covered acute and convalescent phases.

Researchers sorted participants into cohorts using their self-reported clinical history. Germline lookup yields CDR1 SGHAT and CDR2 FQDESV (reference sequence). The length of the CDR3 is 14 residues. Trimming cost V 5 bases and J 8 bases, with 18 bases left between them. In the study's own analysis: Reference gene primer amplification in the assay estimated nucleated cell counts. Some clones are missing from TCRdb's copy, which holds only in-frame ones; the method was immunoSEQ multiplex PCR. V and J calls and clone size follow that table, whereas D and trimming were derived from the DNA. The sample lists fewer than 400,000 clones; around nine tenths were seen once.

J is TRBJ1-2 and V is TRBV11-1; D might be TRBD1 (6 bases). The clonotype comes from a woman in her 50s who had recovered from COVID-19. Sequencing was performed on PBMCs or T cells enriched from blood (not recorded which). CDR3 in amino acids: CASSRSGESNGYTF. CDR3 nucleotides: TGTGCCAGCAGCAGATCAGGGGAATCTAACGGCTACACCTTC.